The 24 T cell receptor beta chains reported below all come from one sample, sequenced in a study of blood T cell repertoires in COVID-19 (dated by TCRdb to about 2020). Libraries were prepared through the immunoSEQ multiplex PCR assay. In its TCRdb copy, this immuneACCESS table keeps in-frame sequences only and misses some clones. Where compared with another copy, unresolved V genes explain less than half of these, and the others have no known cause. Present in this sample are 71,000 or so clones, about 80% of which were seen just once. The ten largest account for roughly 27% of the sample. Material for sequencing was peripheral blood. These receptors came from a man aged 70-80 years with acute or convalescent COVID-19.

The rearrangement links TRBV7-9 to TRBJ1-6; D remains ambiguous. Germline CDR1 and CDR2: SEHNR and FQNEAQ (reference sequence). Trimming stripped 3 bases from V and 6 bases from J, with 3 bases between. CDR3 length equals 12 residues. The CDR3 is CASSLRNSPLHF. For the CDR3, the DNA is TGTGCCAGCAGCTTGCGTAATTCACCCCTCCACTTT.

This clone was recorded a few times. The chain recombines TRBV5-5 with TRBJ1-1; unclear D gene. This CDR3 comprises 15 residues. Between the trimmed V and J ends, which lost 0 bases and 7 bases, there was a span of 16 bases. Germline V CDR1 and CDR2: SGHKS, YYEKEE (reference sequence). The CDR3 DNA reads TGTGCCAGCAGCTTGGTTGTGGTGTCGGAGAGTGAAGCTTTCTTT. Translation gives CASSLVVVSESEAFF.

The V gene is TRBV19, the J gene TRBJ2-2, with a tentative D call TRBD1 (6 bases). This CDR3 spans 15 amino acids. V was clipped by 11 bases and J by 1 base, with 17 bases between them. CDR1 and CDR2 (germline): LNHDA, SQIVND (reference sequence). The CDR3 reads CASYSGTRNTGELFF. The CDR3 nucleotides are TGTGCCTCGTATTCAGGGACACGGAACACCGGGGAGCTGTTTTTT.

The rearrangement joins TRBV9 to TRBJ2-1, with no clear D. CDR3 length: 15 amino acids. Per germline, CDR1 SGDLS and CDR2 YYNGEE. V lost 1 base, J lost 2 bases, and 10 bases lay in between. The CDR3 loop reads CASSVRSSPYNEQFF. CDR3 DNA: TGTGCCAGCAGCGTACGGAGCTCACCCTACAATGAGCAGTTCTTC.

This chain uses TRBV2 with TRBJ2-5; 8 nucleotides agree with TRBD1. CDR1 is SNHLY, CDR2 FYNNEI, per germline. CDR3 length: 15 amino acids. V gave up 3 bases and J gave up 1 base; unmatched junction bases: 4. CDR3: CASSEGTGPQETQYF. The CDR3 bases are TGTGCCAGCAGTGAGGGGACAGGACCCCAAGAGACCCAGTACTTC.

The rearrangement joins TRBV7-9 to TRBJ1-1; tentative D call: TRBD1 (5 bases). V was trimmed by 7 bases and J by 5 bases, leaving 17 bases between them. Germline V gene lookup returns CDR1 SEHNR and CDR2 FQNEAQ (reference sequence). The length of the CDR3 is 14 residues. The CDR3 sequence is CASTEFGQGTEAFF. The CDR3, as DNA: TGTGCCAGCACCGAGTTTGGGCAGGGTACTGAAGCTTTCTTT. The variable domain in full, with the rest retrieved from reference TRBV7-9 and TRBJ1-1, is DTGVSQNPRHKITKRGQNVTFRCDPISEHNRLYWYRQTLGQGPEFLTYFQNEAQLEKSRLLSDRFSAERPKGSFSTLEIQRTEQGDSAMYLCASTEFGQGTEAFFGQGTRLTVV.

This clone was found a few times. V is TRBV9 and J is TRBJ1-1; no firm D call. This CDR3 is built from 14 residues. Between the trimmed V and J ends, which lost 4 bases and 6 bases, there was a span of 16 bases. The V gene's germline CDR1 is SGDLS and CDR2 YYNGEE. CDR3 coding DNA: TGTGCCAGCAGCCTAGGGAGAGAAATAGCTGAAGCTTTCTTT. It yields the protein CASSLGREIAEAFF.

The chain recombines TRBV7-8 with TRBJ1-4; 9 bases line up with TRBD1. Germline V gene lookup returns CDR1 SGHVS and CDR2 FQNEAQ. The junction had 6 bases not matched to a gene; V was cut back by 1 base and J by 0 bases. The CDR3 totals 18 residues. DNA for the CDR3: TGTGCCAGCAGCTTAGGACAGGGGGGAGTTGCAACTAATGAAAAACTGTTTTTT. Translating gives CASSLGQGGVATNEKLFF.

The chain is built from TRBV18 and TRBJ2-1; D ambiguous. V dropped 3 bases and J dropped 5 bases, with 14 bases sitting between them. The CDR3 covers 15 residues. Germline V CDR1 and CDR2: KGHSH, LQKENI. CDR3: CASSPSVGHNNEQFF. The CDR3 DNA is TGTGCCAGCTCACCCTCCGTTGGGCACAACAATGAGCAGTTCTTC.

This chain links TRBV12-5 with TRBJ1-3, with D possibly TRBD1 on 6 matching bases. The CDR3 is 15 amino acids. Trimming left V 3 bases short and J 7 bases short, with 16 bases between. The germline V gene has CDR1 LGHNT and CDR2 FRNRAP. The CDR3 protein is CASGLQQGRANTIYF. The CDR3 DNA sequence: TGTGCTAGTGGTTTACAACAGGGACGAGCGAACACCATATATTTT.

Written as DNA, the CDR3 is TGCGCCAGCAGCCAAGTCATGGCTCTAGCGGGTAGCGTAGATACGCAGTATTTT. Translated, it gives CASSQVMALAGSVDTQYF. The chain is built from TRBV4-3 and TRBJ2-3; TRBD2 aligns across 8 bases. The CDR3 loop spans 18 amino acids. The J segment lost 5 bases and the V segment lost 1 base, leaving 14 bases of the junction unmatched. Germline loops: CDR1 LGHNA, CDR2 YSLEER.

This chain joins TRBV19 and TRBJ2-3, with D possibly matching TRBD1 (6 bases). Germline V gene data show CDR1 as LNHDA and CDR2 as SQIVND (reference sequence). The CDR3 runs 12 residues. V lost 4 bases to trimming and J lost 5 bases, with 7 bases between them. The CDR3 is CASSRGGDTQYF. DNA of the CDR3: TGTGCCAGTAGTAGAGGGGGAGATACGCAGTATTTT.

This chain joins TRBV7-2 and TRBJ2-2, with 9 bases identical to TRBD2. The length of the CDR3 is 17 residues. The V segment lost 5 bases and the J segment 5 bases; nucleotides outside the gene matches: 12. Germline CDR1 SGHTA, CDR2 FQGNSA. The CDR3 region is CASSTFSGSTGTGELFF. CDR3 in DNA: TGTGCCAGCAGCACATTTAGCGGGAGCACAGGAACCGGGGAGCTGTTTTTT.

The chain uses TRBV9 and TRBJ1-3; 8 nucleotides agree with TRBD1. The CDR3 consists of 15 residues. Unmatched junction bases numbered 2, after V lost 3 bases and J lost 0 bases. CDR1 and CDR2 (germline): SGDLS, YYNGEE. The CDR3 DNA reads as TGTGCCAGCAGCGACAGGGGGTTCTCTGGAAACACCATATATTTT. This encodes CASSDRGFSGNTIYF.

The chain has TRBV11-1 and TRBJ2-1; 9 positions agree with TRBD2. CDR3 length: 14 amino acids. Trimming removed 5 bases from V and 12 bases from J; junction bases left unmatched: 11. Looked up from germline, CDR1 is SGHAT and CDR2 is FQDESV (reference sequence). The CDR3 nucleotides are TGTGCCAGCAGCCTAGACGCGGCAGCGGGAGGGCAGTTCTTC. Its protein product is CASSLDAAAGGQFF.

V gene TRBV7-3 combines with J gene TRBJ1-3; D perhaps matches TRBD1 (6 bases). V lost 1 base and J lost 2, with 12 bases in between. This CDR3 region has 16 residues. Germline V gene lookup returns CDR1 SGHTA and CDR2 FQGTGA. In nucleotides, the CDR3 is TGTGCCAGCAGCTTAAGCCCTGCAGGGGCTGGAAACACCATATATTTT. Translating it yields CASSLSPAGAGNTIYF.

A few counts support this clone. This chain uses TRBV7-7 with TRBJ2-7, with 8 nucleotides matching TRBD1. This CDR3 comprises 15 residues. Germline V gene data show CDR1 as SSHAT and CDR2 as FNYEAQ (reference sequence). The V segment lost 3 bases and the J segment 3 bases; nucleotides outside the gene matches: 7. The CDR3 reads CASSLQPGTGYEQYF. The CDR3 coding sequence is TGTGCCAGCAGCTTGCAGCCCGGGACAGGCTACGAGCAGTACTTC.

V and J are TRBV9 and TRBJ2-7; 9 bases are a match to TRBD1. The ends lost 4 bases at V and 6 bases at J; junction bases unmatched: 14. This CDR3 has 16 amino acids. In germline, CDR1 is SGDLS, CDR2 YYNGEE. The CDR3 region is CASSPRQGGSGSEQYF. CDR3 coding DNA: TGTGCCAGCAGCCCTCGACAGGGGGGTAGCGGCAGCGAGCAGTACTTC.

This rearrangement joins TRBV2 to TRBJ1-6; a possible D gene is TRBD1 (6 bases). Trimming cost V 4 bases and J 7 bases, with 20 bases left between them. Germline loops: CDR1 SNHLY, CDR2 FYNNEI. The CDR3 spans 17 residues. This CDR3 reads CASSVLGVGQGNSPLHF. In DNA form, the CDR3 reads TGTGCCAGCAGTGTTTTAGGCGTGGGTCAGGGGAATTCACCCCTCCACTTT.

CDR3 nucleotides: TGTGCCAGCAGCGTTGTACCTAGCTTCACCGGGGAGCTGTTTTTT. Translating gives CASSVVPSFTGELFF. The rearrangement links TRBV9 to TRBJ2-2; D possibly corresponds to TRBD2 (5 bases). The CDR3 is 15 amino acids. V was pared by 2 bases and J by 4 bases, with 12 bases between. Germline lookup yields CDR1 SGDLS and CDR2 YYNGEE.

DNA of the CDR3: TGCAGCGTTTCAGAGAACACTGAAGCTTTCTTT. It encodes CSVSENTEAFF. V is TRBV29-1 and J is TRBJ1-1, with D hard to call. The V end was cut by 5 bases, the J end by 1 base, with 5 bases between. The CDR3 runs to 11 residues. The germline V gene has CDR1 SQVTM and CDR2 ANQGSEA.

The chain recombines TRBV28 with TRBJ1-5; 7 positions match TRBD1. V dropped 5 bases and J dropped 2; count of bases not matched to a gene: 9. This CDR3 is 16 amino acids long. Germline V gene lookup returns CDR1 MDHEN and CDR2 SYDVKM. CDR3 in DNA: TGTGCCAGCAGTCTGACAGGGAGGAGTGGCAATCAGCCCCAGCATTTT. Encoded protein: CASSLTGRSGNQPQHF. Based on the CDR3 plus reference TRBV28 and TRBJ1-5, the full variable domain is DVKVTQSSRYLVKRTGEKVFLECVQDMDHENMFWYRQDPGLGLRLIYFSYDVKMKEKGDIPEGYSVSREKKERFSLILESASTNQTSMYLCASSLTGRSGNQPQHFGDGTRLSIL.

The V gene is TRBV30, the J gene TRBJ2-7, with 10 bases lining up with TRBD2. V lost 2 bases, J lost 2 bases, and 6 bases stayed unmatched. Germline V gene data show CDR1 as GTSNPN and CDR2 as SVGIG (reference sequence). CDR3 length: 15 amino acids. CDR3 region: CAWSILAGNPYEQYF. The CDR3 DNA is TGTGCCTGGAGTATACTAGCGGGAAACCCCTACGAGCAGTACTTC.

V gene TRBV5-6 combines with J gene TRBJ2-3, with 12 bases identical to TRBD2. The trim removed 4 bases at V and 8 bases at J, leaving 11 bases unmatched. The CDR3 covers 16 residues. Germline assignment: CDR1 SGHDT and CDR2 YYEEEE. The CDR3: CASSVESTSGSITQYF. CDR3 DNA sequence: TGTGCCAGCAGCGTGGAATCGACTAGCGGGAGTATTACGCAGTATTTT.